The present T cell receptor beta chain was sequenced within a study of neurological immune-mediated disorders (dated by TCRdb to the late 2010s). Study-level background: Among the roughly 34 multiple sclerosis patients, relapsing-remitting MS was present in some 30 and secondary progressive MS was present in 3. Using UMI-based sequencing, the study compared peripheral blood TCR-beta repertoires from patients with HTLV-I-associated myelopathy (HAM/TSP), patients with multiple sclerosis, and healthy controls. The cohort comprised 68 subjects: some 14 HAM/TSP patients, around 34 multiple sclerosis patients and around 20 healthy controls. Longitudinal samples, technical triplicates and paired sorted CD4+ and CD8+ T-cell subsets, alongside PBMC samples, were included among the approximately 110 TCR-beta libraries. What the work shows at the level of the full study, not this receptor alone: The highest TCR clonal expansion was observed in HAM/TSP patients, whereas the lowest was observed in MS patients, even when compared with healthy controls. Phylogenetic analysis grouped repertoires from 18 of 34 MS patients into a cluster of related CDR3 sequences, suggesting a possible repertoire-level signature. No identical CDR3 amino acid sequences were found to be shared among expanded clones across subjects, suggesting that TCR-beta repertoires were private in all groups. The MS cluster showed no association with clinical or MRI features, and the authors stated that larger cohorts are needed.

This clonotype was picked up many times. Its antigen remains unidentified. Relative to the germline gene, one junction end is altered; a read error may explain this. Taken from cysteine to phenylalanine, the CDR3 has 15 residues. The retained sequence is limited to the CDR3, 45 bases, with the frame set at the first base. The germline V gene supplies CDR1 SGHDN and CDR2 FVKESK. Unsorted PBMC libraries were generated from 2 million PBMCs stored in RNAlater at -80 °C until RNA extraction. Multiple sclerosis patients were enrolled in a US clinical protocol evaluating disease progression by magnetic resonance imaging. Peripheral blood was subjected to Ficoll-Hypaque density gradient centrifugation to isolate PBMCs, which were then cryopreserved in liquid nitrogen. cDNA synthesis used template-switch 5'RACE with a primer carrying a 10-nucleotide random unique molecular identifier tagging each TCR transcript. Every sequencing run covered 15-18 subjects and yielded more than 170 million TCR-beta sequences. Total RNA was extracted with the RNeasy kit. TCR-beta VDJ regions were amplified with primers for the TCR constant region and the 5'RACE anchor, using the KAPA Real-time Library Amplification kit. A first PCR added sample indexes and Illumina adaptors, and a second PCR then raised library yield. The roughly 650 bp TCR product was size-selected on a 2% E-gel SizeSelection system after Ampure bead purification. Before pooling, library quality was assessed on a Bioanalyzer, concentration was determined with Qubit, and library quantification was performed with the Kapa Library Quantification kit. Libraries were sequenced paired-end 2 x 150 bp on an Illumina HiSeq 2500. To increase sequence diversity, roughly 24-31% phiX was spiked into each library pool. In the authors' own workflow: Quality-filtered reads were processed with the UMI-based MiGEC pipeline, and over 75% of raw TCR sequences were removed by the MiGEC pipeline during error correction. IMGT germline references were used for alignment of VDJ genes, and clonotypes were defined by a unique CDR3 amino acid sequence together with V-J genes. Clonal expansion, Shannon diversity and CDR3 relatedness (CalcPairwiseDistances, ClusterSamples) were evaluated with VDJtools, and phylogenetic trees were built with CLCbio workbench. Using coefficient-of-variation modelling across technical triplicates, the study counted a clone as expanded if it had at least 8 unique UMIs. TCRdb trimmed the raw reads at Q25, called clones with MiXCR and kept productive beta chains. Rows merge per CDR3 protein into single entries with the most common DNA and genes. The V and J calls and clone size are TCRdb's, not the authors'. Counted in this sample were about 65,000 distinct CDR3 sequences; 3.5% to 5% of them appeared once. The ten most abundant clones make up roughly 2.8% of the sample.

Input material: PBMCs. This receptor was obtained from a man aged 45 to 65 with multiple sclerosis. The chain joins TRBV14 to TRBJ2-3; TRBD2 is possibly the D segment (6 matching bases). The encoded CDR3 is CASSPGLSRTDTHYF. The nucleotides are TGTGCCAGCAGCCCGGGACTCAGCCGCACAGATACGCATTATTTT. Outside the CDR3, residues come from the reference TRBV14 and TRBJ2-3 proteins, so the full variable domain is: EAGVTQFPSHSVIEKGQTVTLRCDPISGHDNLYWYRRVMGKEIKFLLHFVKESKQDESGMPNNRFLAERTGGTYSTLKVQPAELEDSGVYFCASSPGLSRTDTHYFGPGTRLTVL.